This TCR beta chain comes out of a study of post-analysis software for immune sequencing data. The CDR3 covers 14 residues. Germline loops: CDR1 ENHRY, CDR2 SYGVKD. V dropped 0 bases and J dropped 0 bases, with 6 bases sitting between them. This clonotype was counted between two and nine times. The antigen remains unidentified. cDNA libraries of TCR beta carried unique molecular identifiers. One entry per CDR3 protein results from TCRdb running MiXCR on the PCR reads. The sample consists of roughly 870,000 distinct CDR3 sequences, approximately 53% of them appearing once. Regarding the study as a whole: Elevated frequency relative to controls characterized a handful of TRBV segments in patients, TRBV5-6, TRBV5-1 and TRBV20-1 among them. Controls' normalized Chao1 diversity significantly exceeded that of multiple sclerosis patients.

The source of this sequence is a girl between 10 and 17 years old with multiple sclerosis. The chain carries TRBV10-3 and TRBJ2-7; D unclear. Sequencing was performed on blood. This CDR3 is CAISESSSSYEQYF. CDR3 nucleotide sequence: TGTGCCATCAGTGAGTCGAGCAGCTCCTACGAGCAGTACTTC.